The clone carrying this T cell receptor beta chain was detected once. Original data processing: Amplifying reference gene primers gave estimates of nucleated cell counts. The method was immunoSEQ multiplex PCR; TCRdb's version includes in-frame clones alone and lacks a portion of them. That table gives V, J and clone size, and the DNA gave D and trimming. The sample shows 250,000 to 350,000 clones, roughly 88% of them seen only once. The CDR3 totals 12 residues. The V gene's germline CDR1 is SEHNR and CDR2 FQNEAQ (reference sequence). Trimming took off 5 bases at V and 6 bases at J, with 10 bases between the two ends. These data come from a study of blood T cell repertoires in COVID-19. Study summary: The study drew acute and convalescent COVID-19 samples from the United States, Italy and Spain.

The specimen was peripheral blood. The sequence was collected from a woman aged 30 to 39 with active or convalescent COVID-19. The chain links TRBV7-9 to TRBJ2-5; TRBD1 might be the D (5 bases). CDR3 nucleotides: TGTGCCAGCAGCGGGTCAGGGCAGACCCAGTACTTC. This gives the protein CASSGSGQTQYF.